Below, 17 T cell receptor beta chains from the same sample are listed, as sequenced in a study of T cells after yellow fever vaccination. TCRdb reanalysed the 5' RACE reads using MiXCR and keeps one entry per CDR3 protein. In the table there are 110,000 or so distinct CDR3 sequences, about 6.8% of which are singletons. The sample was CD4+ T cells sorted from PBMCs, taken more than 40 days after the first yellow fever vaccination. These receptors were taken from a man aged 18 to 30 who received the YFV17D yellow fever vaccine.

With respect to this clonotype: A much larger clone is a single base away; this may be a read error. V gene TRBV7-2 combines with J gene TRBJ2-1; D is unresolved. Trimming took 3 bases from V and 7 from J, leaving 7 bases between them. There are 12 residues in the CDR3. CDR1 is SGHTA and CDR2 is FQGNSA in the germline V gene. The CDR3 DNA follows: TGTGCCAGCAGCTTTATACTGAATGAGCAGTTCTTC. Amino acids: CASSFILNEQFF.

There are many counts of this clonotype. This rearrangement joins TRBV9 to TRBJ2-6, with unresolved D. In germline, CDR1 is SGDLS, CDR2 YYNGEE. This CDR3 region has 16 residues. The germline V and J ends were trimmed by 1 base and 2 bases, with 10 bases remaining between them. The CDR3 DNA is TGTGCCAGCAGCGTAACCGGTAACACTGGGGCCAACGTCCTGACTTTC. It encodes CASSVTGNTGANVLTF.

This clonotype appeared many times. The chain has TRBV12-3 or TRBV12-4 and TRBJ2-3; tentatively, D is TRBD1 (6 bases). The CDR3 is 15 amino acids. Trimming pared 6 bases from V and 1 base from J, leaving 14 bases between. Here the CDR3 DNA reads TGTGCCAGCAGGTGGGACACCCAGGGCACAGATACGCAGTATTTT. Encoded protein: CASRWDTQGTDTQYF.

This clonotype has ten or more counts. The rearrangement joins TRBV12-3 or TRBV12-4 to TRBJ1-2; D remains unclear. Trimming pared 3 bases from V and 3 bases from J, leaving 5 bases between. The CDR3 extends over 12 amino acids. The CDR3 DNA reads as TGTGCCAGCAGTTTCGCAGACTATGGCTACACCTTC. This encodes CASSFADYGYTF.

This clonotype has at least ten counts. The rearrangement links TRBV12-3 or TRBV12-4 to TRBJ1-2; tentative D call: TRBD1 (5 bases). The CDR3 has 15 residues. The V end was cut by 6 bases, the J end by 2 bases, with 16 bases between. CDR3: CASSLGGGYNYGYTF. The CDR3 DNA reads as TGTGCCAGCAGCCTGGGGGGAGGGTACAACTATGGCTACACCTTC.

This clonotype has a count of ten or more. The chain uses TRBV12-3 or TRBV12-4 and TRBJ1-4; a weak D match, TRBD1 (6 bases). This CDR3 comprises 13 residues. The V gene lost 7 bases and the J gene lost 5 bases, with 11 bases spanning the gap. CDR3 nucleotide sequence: TGTGCCAGCATGGAACAGGGAAATGAAAAACTGTTTTTT. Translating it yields CASMEQGNEKLFF.

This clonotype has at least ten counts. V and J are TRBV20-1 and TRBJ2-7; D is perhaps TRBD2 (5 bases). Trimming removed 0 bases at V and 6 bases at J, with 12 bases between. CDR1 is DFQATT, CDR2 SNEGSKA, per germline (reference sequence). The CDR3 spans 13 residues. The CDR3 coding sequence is TGCAGTGCTAGAGATGCCCCCCGGGGCGAGCAGTACGTC. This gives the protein CSARDAPRGEQYV.

CDR3 sequence (DNA): TGCGCCAGCAGCCCCCGGGACAGGTCGCCTCCGAACACCATATATTTT. This codes for CASSPRDRSPPNTIYF. The V gene is TRBV5-1, the J gene TRBJ1-3; TRBD1 aligns across 8 bases. The junction had 13 bases not matched to a gene; V was cut back by 4 bases and J by 7 bases. The CDR3 sequence is 16 residues long. Per the germline V gene, CDR1 is SGHRS and CDR2 is YFSETQ.

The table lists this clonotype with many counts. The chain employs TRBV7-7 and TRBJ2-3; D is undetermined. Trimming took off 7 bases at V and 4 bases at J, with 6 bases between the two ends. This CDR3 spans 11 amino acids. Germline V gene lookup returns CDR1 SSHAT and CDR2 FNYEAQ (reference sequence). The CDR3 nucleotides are TGTGCCAGCACCGAAGCAGATACGCAGTATTTT. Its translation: CASTEADTQYF.

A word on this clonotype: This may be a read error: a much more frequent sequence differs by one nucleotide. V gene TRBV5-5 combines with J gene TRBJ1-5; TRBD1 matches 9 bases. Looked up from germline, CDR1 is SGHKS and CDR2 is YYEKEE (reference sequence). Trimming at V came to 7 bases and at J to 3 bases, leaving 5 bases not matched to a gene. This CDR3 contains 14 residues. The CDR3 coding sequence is TGTGCCAGCGGCGGGACAGGGACCAATCAGCCCCAGCATTTT. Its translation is CASGGTGTNQPQHF.

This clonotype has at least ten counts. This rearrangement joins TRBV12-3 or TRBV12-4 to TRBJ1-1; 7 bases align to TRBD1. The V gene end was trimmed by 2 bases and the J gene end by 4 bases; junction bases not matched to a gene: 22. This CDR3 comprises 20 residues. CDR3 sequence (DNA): TGTGCCAGCAGTTTACTGGGTAGGGGGCTGATTGGTCCTGGTGGCACTGAAGCTTTCTTT. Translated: CASSLLGRGLIGPGGTEAFF.

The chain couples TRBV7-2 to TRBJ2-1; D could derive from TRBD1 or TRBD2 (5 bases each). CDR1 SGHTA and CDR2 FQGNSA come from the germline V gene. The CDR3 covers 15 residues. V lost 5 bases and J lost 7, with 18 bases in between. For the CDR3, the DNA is TGTGCCAGCAGCGCCCGGACTCCCTCAGGGAATGAGCAGTTCTTC. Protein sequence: CASSARTPSGNEQFF.

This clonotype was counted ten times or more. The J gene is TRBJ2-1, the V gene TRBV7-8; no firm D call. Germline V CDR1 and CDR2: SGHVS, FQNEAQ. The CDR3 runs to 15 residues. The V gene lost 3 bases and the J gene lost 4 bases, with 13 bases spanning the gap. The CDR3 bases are TGTGCCAGCAGCTTGGGTCGCGACTCTTACAATGAGCAGTTCTTC. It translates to CASSLGRDSYNEQFF.

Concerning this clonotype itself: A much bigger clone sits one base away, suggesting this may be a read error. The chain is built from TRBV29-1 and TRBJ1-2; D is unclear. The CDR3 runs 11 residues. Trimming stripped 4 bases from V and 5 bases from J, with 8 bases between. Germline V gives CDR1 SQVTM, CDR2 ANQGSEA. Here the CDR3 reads CSVAGRYGYTF. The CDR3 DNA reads TGCAGCGTTGCGGGCAGGTATGGCTACACCTTC.

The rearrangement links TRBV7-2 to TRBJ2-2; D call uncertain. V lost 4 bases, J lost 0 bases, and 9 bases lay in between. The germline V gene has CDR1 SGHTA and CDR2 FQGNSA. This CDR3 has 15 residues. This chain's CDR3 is CASSWTLTNTGELFF. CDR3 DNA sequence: TGTGCCAGCAGCTGGACGCTTACGAACACCGGGGAGCTGTTTTTT.

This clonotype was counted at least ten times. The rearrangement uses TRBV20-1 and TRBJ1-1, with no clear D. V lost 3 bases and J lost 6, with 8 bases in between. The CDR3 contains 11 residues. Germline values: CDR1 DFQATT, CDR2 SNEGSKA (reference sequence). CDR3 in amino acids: CSASAGAEAFF. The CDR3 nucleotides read TGCAGTGCTAGCGCGGGAGCTGAAGCTTTCTTT.

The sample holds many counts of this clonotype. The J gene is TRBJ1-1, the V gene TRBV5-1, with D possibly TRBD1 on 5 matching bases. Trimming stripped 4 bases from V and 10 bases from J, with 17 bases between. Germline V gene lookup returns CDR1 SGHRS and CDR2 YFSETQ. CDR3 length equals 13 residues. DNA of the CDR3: TGCGCCAGCAGCCCTGGACAAAGGCCGGGAGCTTTCTTT. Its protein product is CASSPGQRPGAFF.